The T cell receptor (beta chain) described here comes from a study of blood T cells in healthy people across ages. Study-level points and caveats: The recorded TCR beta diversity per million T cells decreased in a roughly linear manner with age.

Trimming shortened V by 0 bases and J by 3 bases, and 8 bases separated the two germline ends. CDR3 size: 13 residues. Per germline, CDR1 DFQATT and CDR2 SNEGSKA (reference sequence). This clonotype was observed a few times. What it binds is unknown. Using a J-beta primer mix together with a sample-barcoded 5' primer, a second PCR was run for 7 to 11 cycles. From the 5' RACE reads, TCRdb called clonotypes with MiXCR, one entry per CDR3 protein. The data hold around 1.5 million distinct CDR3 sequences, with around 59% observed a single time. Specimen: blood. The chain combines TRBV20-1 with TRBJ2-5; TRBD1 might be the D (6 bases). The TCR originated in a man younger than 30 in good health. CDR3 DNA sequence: TGCAGTGCTAGAGAGGGACACAAAGAGACCCAGTACTTC. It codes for CSAREGHKETQYF.